The 30 T cell receptor beta chains in this list originate from one sample, sequenced in a study of naive and memory T cell subsets. Two oligonucleotides, mixed equimolar, formed the beta constant-region primer covering TRBC1 and TRBC2. Each CDR3 protein gets one entry after TCRdb re-called the UMI-ligation and nested PCR reads with MiXCR. The data contain around 160,000 distinct CDR3 sequences, about a sixth of them singletons. Input material: naive CD4+ T cells from blood. The source is a human donor in good health.

This clonotype occurred a few times. The chain couples TRBV14 to TRBJ1-5; TRBD1 matches 8 bases. Trimming cost V 9 bases and J 8 bases; bases outside gene matches: 9. The CDR3 consists of 13 residues. The germline V gene encodes CDR1 SGHDN and CDR2 FVKESK. The CDR3: CARDSGGREPQHF. The CDR3 DNA reads TGTGCCAGAGACTCAGGGGGCCGGGAGCCCCAGCATTTT.

This clonotype has only one observation. The V gene is TRBV6-6, the J gene TRBJ1-4; D is perhaps TRBD1 (5 bases). This CDR3 has 17 residues. Between the trimmed V and J ends, which lost 0 bases and 0 bases, there was a span of 11 bases. Germline CDR1 reads MNHNY; CDR2 reads SVGAGI (reference sequence). The CDR3 reads CASSYSGRASTNEKLFF. For the CDR3, the DNA is TGTGCCAGCAGTTACTCAGGCAGGGCCTCAACTAATGAAAAACTGTTTTTT.

V is TRBV5-4 and J is TRBJ2-7; D not certain. The V end was cut by 0 bases, the J end by 6 bases, with 16 bases between. This CDR3 contains 15 residues. Germline V gene sequence: CDR1 SGHNT, CDR2 YYREEE (reference sequence). CDR3 DNA sequence: TGTGCCAGCAGCTTGGCCCGTAGTGGTTTTAGCGAGCAGTACTTC. Protein sequence: CASSLARSGFSEQYF.

The V call is TRBV4-2, the J call TRBJ2-1; TRBD2 matches at 9 bases. Per germline, CDR1 LGHNA and CDR2 YNFKEQ. CDR3 size: 16 residues. J was trimmed by 6 bases and V by 0 bases; bases with no gene match: 6. CDR3 bases: TGTGCCAGCAGCCAAGACCCACTGACTAGCGGCAATGAGCAGTTCTTC. Translation gives CASSQDPLTSGNEQFF.

The chain employs TRBV9 and TRBJ2-1, with TRBD2 as a possible D gene (5 bases). The CDR3 has 15 amino acids. CDR1 SGDLS and CDR2 YYNGEE come from the germline V gene. Trimming took off 0 bases at V and 0 bases at J, with 7 bases between the two ends. The CDR3: CASSVGADSYNEQFF. Here the CDR3 DNA reads TGTGCCAGCAGCGTAGGAGCGGACTCCTACAATGAGCAGTTCTTC. The full variable domain, rest sourced from reference TRBV9 and TRBJ2-1, is DSGVTQTPKHLITATGQRVTLRCSPRSGDLSVYWYQQSLDQGLQFLIQYYNGEERAKGNILERFSAQQFPDLHSELNLSSLELGDSALYFCASSVGADSYNEQFFGPGTRLTVL.

The chain employs TRBV28 and TRBJ1-2; D gene unclear. The germline CDR1 and CDR2 sequences are MDHEN and SYDVKM. CDR3 length equals 12 residues. Trimming removed 3 bases at V and 0 bases at J, with 2 bases between. The DNA of the CDR3 is TGTGCCAGCAGTTTGGCTAACTATGGCTACACCTTC. Protein sequence: CASSLANYGYTF.

This clonotype was detected a few times. The chain joins TRBV28 to TRBJ1-5, with D uncertain. This CDR3 region has 13 residues. CDR1 and CDR2 (germline): MDHEN, SYDVKM. Trimming left V 5 bases short and J 8 bases short, with 13 bases between. DNA of the CDR3: TGTGCCAGCAGTCTCCCGTTAGTTGAGCCCCAGCATTTT. Amino acids: CASSLPLVEPQHF.

The chain recombines TRBV29-1 with TRBJ1-2; no firm D call. CDR1 is SQVTM, CDR2 ANQGSEA, per germline. CDR3 size: 12 residues. V lost 7 bases, J lost 4 bases, and 13 bases lay in between. CDR3 amino acids: CSAREWGYGYTF. CDR3 bases: TGCAGCGCAAGGGAGTGGGGCTATGGCTACACCTTC.

This clonotype was counted only a few times. The V and J genes are TRBV15 and TRBJ2-1; no reliable D call. Deletions cut 0 bases from V and 6 bases from J, with 12 bases between. Germline CDR1 LNHNV, CDR2 YYDKDF (reference sequence). The CDR3 totals 15 residues. This chain's CDR3 is CATSRDGPVSNEQFF. The CDR3 region has the DNA TGTGCCACCAGCAGAGATGGGCCAGTCTCCAATGAGCAGTTCTTC.

The genes are TRBV27 and TRBJ2-7, with TRBD2 matching 9 bases. Trimming cost V 3 bases and J 5 bases; bases outside gene matches: 20. This CDR3 is 19 amino acids long. In germline, CDR1 is MNHEY, CDR2 SMNVEV (reference sequence). CDR3 loop: CASSFLGNTGTSHRHEQYF. CDR3 bases: TGTGCCAGCAGTTTTTTGGGGAATACCGGGACTAGCCATAGGCACGAGCAGTACTTC.

V and J are TRBV11-2 and TRBJ2-7, with a weak D call TRBD2 (6 bases). The CDR3 extends over 16 amino acids. V was clipped by 5 bases and J by 0 bases, with 17 bases between them. In germline, CDR1 is SGHAT, CDR2 FQNNGV. The CDR3 sequence is CASSPPRGGISYEQYF. DNA for the CDR3: TGTGCCAGCAGCCCCCCCCGGGGCGGGATCTCCTACGAGCAGTACTTC.

The chain combines TRBV7-9 with TRBJ1-4; 9 nucleotides line up with TRBD1. The CDR3 is made up of 19 amino acids. V dropped 5 bases and J dropped 0; count of bases not matched to a gene: 13. Germline loops: CDR1 SEHNR, CDR2 FQNEAQ (reference sequence). The CDR3 region is CASSEASGQGHATNEKLFF. CDR3 nucleotides: TGTGCCAGCAGCGAGGCGTCGGGACAGGGACACGCAACTAATGAAAAACTGTTTTTT.

This clonotype was seen a few times. In DNA, the CDR3 is TGTGCCAGCAGTGAGGGTCGCCCTCCGCTCTCTGGGGCCAACGTCCTGACTTTC. This encodes CASSEGRPPLSGANVLTF. The chain combines TRBV6-4 with TRBJ2-6; no definite D call. CDR1 is MRHNA, CDR2 SNTAGT, per germline. CDR3 length: 18 amino acids. The V end lost 3 bases, the J end lost 0 bases, and 15 bases lay between the germline ends.

This clonotype turned up a few times. The gene calls are TRBV7-9 and TRBJ2-7, with TRBD1 matching over 11 bases. The trim removed 4 bases at V and 4 bases at J, leaving 3 bases unmatched. The CDR3 sequence is 14 residues long. Germline V gene lookup returns CDR1 SEHNR and CDR2 FQNEAQ (reference sequence). The CDR3 reads CASSSGTGGYEQYF. The CDR3, as DNA: TGTGCCAGCAGCTCCGGGACAGGGGGATACGAGCAGTACTTC.

In this sample, this clonotype turned up a few times. J is TRBJ2-1 and V is TRBV12-3 or TRBV12-4; 8 bases line up with TRBD2. The V and J ends lost 7 bases and 6 bases, in that order; junction bases with no gene match: 11. This CDR3 spans 15 amino acids. CDR3 residues: CASTPTGGAFNEQFF. Written as DNA, the CDR3 is TGTGCCAGCACTCCTACGGGAGGGGCGTTCAATGAGCAGTTCTTC.

V is TRBV5-4 and J is TRBJ2-3; 15 bases are a match to TRBD2. CDR1 and CDR2 (germline): SGHNT, YYREEE (reference sequence). The CDR3 consists of 18 residues. The J segment lost 3 bases and the V segment lost 4 bases, leaving 9 bases of the junction unmatched. The CDR3 is CASSTSGTSGRKTDTQYF. The CDR3 nucleotides read TGTGCCAGCAGCACCTCCGGGACTAGCGGGAGGAAGACAGATACGCAGTATTTT.

This clonotype appeared a few times. This chain uses TRBV30 with TRBJ2-3, with D possibly being TRBD2 (6 bases). There are 15 residues in the CDR3. V lost 3 bases, J lost 0 bases, and 13 bases lay in between. Germline-derived CDR1 and CDR2 are GTSNPN and SVGIG (reference sequence). CDR3 loop: CAWRVSGVSTDTQYF. CDR3 nucleotides: TGTGCCTGGAGGGTATCGGGGGTTAGCACAGATACGCAGTATTTT. The full variable domain, in which reference TRBV30 and TRBJ2-3 provide the parts outside the CDR3, is SQTIHQWPATLVQPVGSPLSLECTVEGTSNPNLYWYRQAAGRGLQLLFYSVGIGQISSEVPQNLSASRPQDRQFILSSKKLLLSDSGFYLCAWRVSGVSTDTQYFGPGTRLTVL.

This clonotype was seen more than once but under ten times. The V gene is TRBV5-1, the J gene TRBJ2-2, with D hard to call. The length of the CDR3 is 15 residues. Germline CDR1 and CDR2: SGHRS and YFSETQ. Trimming cost V 1 base and J 4 bases, with 11 bases left between them. CDR3 in amino acids: CASSLREWGTGELFF. The CDR3 DNA reads as TGCGCCAGCAGCTTGAGGGAATGGGGCACCGGGGAGCTGTTTTTT.

A few counts support this clonotype. The rearrangement joins TRBV12-3 or TRBV12-4 to TRBJ2-7; D is uncertain. This CDR3 region has 14 residues. Trimming cost V 3 bases and J 2 bases, with 11 bases left between them. The DNA for the CDR3 is TGTGCCAGCAGTTTTGAGCGCGGAGCCTACGAGCAGTACTTC. Translation gives CASSFERGAYEQYF.

This clonotype was picked up a small number of times. The V gene is TRBV7-2, the J gene TRBJ1-2; D is uncertain. This CDR3 contains 13 residues. The germline V gene has CDR1 SGHTA and CDR2 FQGNSA. Trimming stripped 0 bases from V and 8 bases from J, with 10 bases between. The CDR3 DNA follows: TGTGCCAGCAGCTTAGCGCTGGAGGGCGGCTACACCTTC. Encoded protein: CASSLALEGGYTF.

CDR3 region: CSARNSRGPGNEQFF. DNA for the CDR3: TGCAGTGCTAGAAATTCCCGGGGCCCGGGGAATGAGCAGTTCTTC. The V gene is TRBV20-1, the J gene TRBJ2-1; D is perhaps TRBD1 or TRBD2 (5 bases each). The CDR3 loop spans 15 amino acids. V was clipped by 2 bases and J by 7 bases, with 18 bases between them. Germline V gene lookup returns CDR1 DFQATT and CDR2 SNEGSKA (reference sequence).

This chain connects TRBV28 to TRBJ2-1; TRBD2 matches 14 bases. Looked up from germline, CDR1 is MDHEN and CDR2 is SYDVKM. The CDR3 totals 16 residues. V was clipped by 1 base and J by 6 bases; unmatched bases: 2. The CDR3: CASSLSGTSGSNEQFF. CDR3 coding DNA: TGTGCCAGCAGTTTATCCGGGACTAGCGGGAGCAATGAGCAGTTCTTC. Variable domain in full (rest from reference TRBV28 and TRBJ2-1): DVKVTQSSRYLVKRTGEKVFLECVQDMDHENMFWYRQDPGLGLRLIYFSYDVKMKEKGDIPEGYSVSREKKERFSLILESASTNQTSMYLCASSLSGTSGSNEQFFGPGTRLTVL.

This clonotype was counted only a few times. The chain is built from TRBV24-1 and TRBJ2-1, with 9 nucleotides matching TRBD2. Germline trimming cut 1 base from V and 8 bases from J; bases unmatched to any gene: 8. Per the germline V gene, CDR1 is KGHDR and CDR2 is SFDVKD. The CDR3 is 16 amino acids. CDR3 coding DNA: TGTGCCACCAGTGATTTTTCTGGCGGGAGGGCCGATGAGCAGTTCTTC. Translating it yields CATSDFSGGRADEQFF.

This clonotype was detected only a few times. J is TRBJ2-7 and V is TRBV5-1, with 8 bases matching TRBD2. The CDR3 length is 15 residues. The germline V gene encodes CDR1 SGHRS and CDR2 YFSETQ. After removal of 3 bases from V and 2 bases from J, the junction contained 7 bases not matched to a gene. This CDR3 reads CASSSTSGTTYEQYF. CDR3 DNA sequence: TGCGCCAGCAGCTCTACTAGCGGCACCACCTACGAGCAGTACTTC. Filled out from reference TRBV5-1 and TRBJ2-7, the complete variable domain reads KAGVTQTPRYLIKTRGQQVTLSCSPISGHRSVSWYQQTPGQGLQFLFEYFSETQRNKGNFPGRFSGRQFSNSRSEMNVSTLELGDSALYLCASSSTSGTTYEQYFGPGTRLTVT.

The chain is built from TRBV10-3 and TRBJ2-5; tentatively, D is TRBD1 (5 bases). Trimming pared 6 bases from V and 4 bases from J, leaving 9 bases between. The CDR3 extends over 12 amino acids. Germline CDR1 and CDR2: ENHRY and SYGVKD. The CDR3 sequence is CAISQGGETQYF. CDR3 nucleotides: TGTGCCATCAGCCAGGGTGGAGAGACCCAGTACTTC.

The chain joins TRBV7-2 to TRBJ2-3; 13 bases are shared with TRBD2. The trim removed 4 bases at V and 5 bases at J, leaving 6 bases unmatched. CDR3 size: 16 residues. Germline V gene sequence: CDR1 SGHTA, CDR2 FQGNSA. CDR3 bases: TGTGCCAGCAGCTCTCGACTAGCGGGAGGCAAAGATACGCAGTATTTT. It translates to CASSSRLAGGKDTQYF.

Only a few counts were recorded for this clonotype. The chain couples TRBV7-6 to TRBJ1-1, with TRBD1 as a possible D gene (5 bases). Trimming cost V 1 base and J 11 bases, with 11 bases left between them. CDR1 SGHVS and CDR2 FNYEAQ come from the germline V gene. This CDR3 spans 12 amino acids. CDR3 in amino acids: CASSLGPGPAFF. The CDR3 DNA is TGTGCCAGCAGCTTAGGGCCGGGACCGGCTTTCTTT.

This clonotype has more than one count but fewer than ten. This rearrangement joins TRBV7-2 to TRBJ2-7; D is ambiguous. The CDR3 sequence is 15 residues long. Germline V gene sequence: CDR1 SGHTA, CDR2 FQGNSA. Trimming pared 1 base from V and 0 bases from J, leaving 10 bases between. CDR3 DNA: TGTGCCAGCAGCTTAGATACGGTCGGCTCCTACGAGCAGTACTTC. Translated: CASSLDTVGSYEQYF.

This clonotype has more than one count but fewer than ten. The chain uses TRBV12-3 or TRBV12-4 and TRBJ1-6, with 9 bases aligning to TRBD1. The CDR3 has 14 residues. Germline trimming cut 6 bases from V and 8 bases from J; bases unmatched to any gene: 5. CDR3 sequence (DNA): TGTGCCAGCAGCAAGACAGGGGGATATTCACCCCTCCACTTT. Its translation is CASSKTGGYSPLHF.

The rearrangement joins TRBV6-6 to TRBJ2-5; unclear D gene. V lost 6 bases and J lost 2, with 13 bases in between. CDR1 MNHNY and CDR2 SVGAGI come from the germline V gene (reference sequence). The CDR3 runs to 14 residues. The DNA for the CDR3 is TGTGCCAGCAGCCGAGCAACTCCTCAAGAGACCCAGTACTTC. It specifies CASSRATPQETQYF.